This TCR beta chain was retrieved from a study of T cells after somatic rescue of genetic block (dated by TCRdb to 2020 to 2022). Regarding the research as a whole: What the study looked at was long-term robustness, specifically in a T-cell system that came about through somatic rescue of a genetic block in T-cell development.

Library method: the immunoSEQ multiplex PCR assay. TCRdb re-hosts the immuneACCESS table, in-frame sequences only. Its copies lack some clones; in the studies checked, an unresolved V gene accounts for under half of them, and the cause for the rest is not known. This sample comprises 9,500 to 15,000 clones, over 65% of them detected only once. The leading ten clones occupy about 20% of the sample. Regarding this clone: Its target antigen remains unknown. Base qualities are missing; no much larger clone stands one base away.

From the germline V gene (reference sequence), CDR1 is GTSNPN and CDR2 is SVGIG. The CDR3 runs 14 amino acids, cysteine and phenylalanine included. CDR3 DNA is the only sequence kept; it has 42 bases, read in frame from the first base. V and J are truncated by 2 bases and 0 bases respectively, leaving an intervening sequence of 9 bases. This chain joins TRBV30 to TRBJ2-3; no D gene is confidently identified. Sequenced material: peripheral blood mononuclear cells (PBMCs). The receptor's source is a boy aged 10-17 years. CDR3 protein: CAWSFAVSTDTQYF. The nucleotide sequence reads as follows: TGTGCCTGGAGTTTCGCGGTGAGCACAGATACGCAGTATTTT.